The clone carrying this TCR beta chain appeared many times. Its target is unknown. The record originates from a study of spatial heterogeneity in lung cancer. TCRdb independently ran MiXCR on the 5' RACE reads; one entry per CDR3 protein. The sample has about 39,000 distinct CDR3 sequences, 4.5% to 6% seen once; the top ten hold under 14%. Time point given: sample taken at primary tumor resection. Unsorted whole RNA from tumor, nontumor lung or frozen PBMC underwent sequencing. The 70 or so donors had untreated early-stage non-small cell lung cancer. Study conclusions and caveats: Ubiquitous expanded tumor TCRs surfaced in blood more at resection than they did at follow-up.

The CDR3 has 15 residues. V gave up 3 bases and J gave up 3 bases; unmatched junction bases: 7. CDR1 is MDHEN, CDR2 SYDVKM, per germline. The clonotype comes from a male donor with early-stage non-small cell lung cancer. The sequences come from PBMCs, collected at surgery. This rearrangement joins TRBV28 to TRBJ2-7, with TRBD1 matching 8 bases. CDR3 nucleotides: TGTGCCAGCAGTTTGGGGCCGGACAGGGTCTACGAGCAGTACTTC. It codes for CASSLGPDRVYEQYF.